A single sample gave rise to the 10 T cell receptor beta chains below, sequenced in a study of blood T cells in healthy people across ages. Together with a sample-barcoded 5' primer, a J-beta primer mix was included in a second PCR lasting roughly 6 to 12 cycles. MiXCR was run by TCRdb on the 5' RACE reads, yielding one entry per CDR3 protein. This sample carries roughly 830,000 distinct CDR3 sequences, less than 80% of them seen once, and the ten largest clones take around a quarter. The specimen sequenced was blood. Source of these receptors: a man aged 25 to 45 in good health.

J is TRBJ2-1 and V is TRBV28, with TRBD1 as a possible D gene (5 bases). There are 16 residues in the CDR3. Trimming stripped 2 bases from V and 3 bases from J, with 14 bases between. CDR1 and CDR2 (germline): MDHEN, SYDVKM. CDR3: CASSLAREYLYNEQFF. The CDR3 nucleotides read TGTGCCAGCAGTTTAGCCAGGGAATACCTCTACAATGAGCAGTTCTTC.

The gene calls are TRBV4-3 and TRBJ2-3; TRBD2 agrees at 9 bases. The CDR3 is 20 amino acids. Losses at the gene ends were 0 bases for V and 0 bases for J; bases not matched to a gene: 13. From germline, CDR1 is LGHNA and CDR2 YSLEER. The CDR3 DNA follows: TGCGCCAGCAGCCAAGATCATGGGGCGGGGGGGCCCCTAAGCACAGATACGCAGTATTTT. Translated: CASSQDHGAGGPLSTDTQYF.

This clonotype appeared a few times. The genes are TRBV4-3 and TRBJ2-5; possibly TRBD1 or TRBD2 for D (5 bases each). Germline V lookup: CDR1 LGHNA, CDR2 YSLEER. V was trimmed by 1 base and J by 0 bases, leaving 18 bases between them. This CDR3 has 18 residues. The CDR3 nucleotides are TGCGCCAGCAGCCAAGGATCCGGTATCGGGACCTACCAAGAGACCCAGTACTTC. Its protein product is CASSQGSGIGTYQETQYF.

This clonotype was found once. V gene TRBV7-2 combines with J gene TRBJ2-5; a possible D gene is TRBD1 (5 bases). The better agreement between TRBJ2-7 and the DNA end casts doubt on the J call. The CDR3 contains 14 residues. Germline V CDR1 and CDR2: SGHTA, FQGNSA. CDR3 region: CASCPQGGQYEQYF. The CDR3 DNA sequence: TGTGCCAGCTGCCCGCAGGGCGGACAATACGAGCAGTACTTC.

To note about this clonotype: A much bigger clone sits one base away, suggesting this may be a read error. The chain uses TRBV7-3 and TRBJ2-7; D tentatively fits TRBD1 or TRBD2 (5 bases each). The CDR3 has 14 residues. Germline V gene data show CDR1 as SGHTA and CDR2 as FQGTGA. Trimming removed 5 bases from V and 6 bases from J, with 17 bases in between. The CDR3 is CASSPGRTSGEQYV. The CDR3 DNA sequence: TGTGCCAGCAGCCCGGGACGCACCTCGGGCGAGCAGTACGTC.

The CDR3: CATSDPEVAGTTGELFF. CDR3 bases: TGTGCCACCAGTGATCCCGAAGTTGCAGGAACCACCGGGGAGCTGTTTTTT. The V call is TRBV24-1, the J call TRBJ2-2; D call uncertain. CDR3 length: 17 amino acids. V lost 3 bases and J 4 bases, leaving 17 bases between the germline ends. Germline assignment: CDR1 KGHDR and CDR2 SFDVKD.

This chain joins TRBV7-2 and TRBJ2-7; TRBD1 matches at 7 bases. J was trimmed by 3 bases and V by 5 bases; bases with no gene match: 7. The CDR3 length is 14 residues. In germline, CDR1 is SGHTA, CDR2 FQGNSA. The CDR3 DNA follows: TGTGCCAGCAGCCGGGGACAGCAGGACTACGAGCAGTACTTC. Translating gives CASSRGQQDYEQYF. The variable domain in full, completed from reference TRBV7-2 and TRBJ2-7, reads GAGVSQSPSNKVTEKGKDVELRCDPISGHTALYWYRQSLGQGLEFLIYFQGNSAPDKSGLPSDRFSAERTGGSVSTLTIQRTQQEDSAVYLCASSRGQQDYEQYFGPGTRLTVT.

The V and J genes are TRBV25-1 and TRBJ2-7; D gene uncertain. Per the germline V gene, CDR1 is MGHDK and CDR2 is SYGVNS. The CDR3 is 14 amino acids. The V gene lost 3 bases and the J gene lost 4 bases, with 13 bases spanning the gap. CDR3 nucleotide sequence: TGTGCCAGCAGTGACGGAGACGGAGCTTACGAGCAGTACTTC. It codes for CASSDGDGAYEQYF.

The rearrangement joins TRBV7-9 to TRBJ2-1; D remains unclear. V was clipped by 4 bases and J by 0 bases, with 16 bases between them. The length of the CDR3 is 17 residues. Per the germline V gene, CDR1 is SEHNR and CDR2 is FQNEAQ (reference sequence). DNA of the CDR3: TGTGCCAGCAGCTCTCCCGGACGGTCCAGCTCCTACAATGAGCAGTTCTTC. Translation: CASSSPGRSSSYNEQFF.

This clonotype was observed a handful of times. The chain combines TRBV7-9 with TRBJ2-5; D not certain. Trimming pared 5 bases from V and 5 bases from J, leaving 21 bases between. The CDR3 is made up of 16 amino acids. The V gene's germline CDR1 is SEHNR and CDR2 FQNEAQ (reference sequence). The CDR3 spells CASSPTYYQSRETQYF. The CDR3 nucleotides are TGTGCCAGCAGCCCAACCTACTACCAATCTCGGGAGACCCAGTACTTC.